This record covers a single TCR beta chain. This record belongs to a study of T cells in Graves' hyperthyroidism and ophthalmopathy. V lost 5 bases and J 5 bases, leaving 10 bases between the germline ends. Germline V gene lookup returns CDR1 KGHSH and CDR2 LQKENI. The CDR3 runs to 13 residues. Researchers took RNA transcripts and amplified the TCR beta CDR3 regions from them. First-round RT-PCR targeting the TCR CDR3 was performed with the HTBI primer set. In TCRdb, the multiplex PCR reads were re-called with MiXCR into one record per CDR3 protein. The data show some 27,000 distinct CDR3 sequences, roughly 46% seen once.

The sample consisted of blood. This sequence joins TRBV18 and TRBJ2-1, with D unclear. The sequence came from a woman younger than 45 with Graves' hyperthyroidism. DNA for the CDR3: TGTGCCAGCTCATCTACTCAGCACAATGAGCAGTTCTTC. This translates into CASSSTQHNEQFF.